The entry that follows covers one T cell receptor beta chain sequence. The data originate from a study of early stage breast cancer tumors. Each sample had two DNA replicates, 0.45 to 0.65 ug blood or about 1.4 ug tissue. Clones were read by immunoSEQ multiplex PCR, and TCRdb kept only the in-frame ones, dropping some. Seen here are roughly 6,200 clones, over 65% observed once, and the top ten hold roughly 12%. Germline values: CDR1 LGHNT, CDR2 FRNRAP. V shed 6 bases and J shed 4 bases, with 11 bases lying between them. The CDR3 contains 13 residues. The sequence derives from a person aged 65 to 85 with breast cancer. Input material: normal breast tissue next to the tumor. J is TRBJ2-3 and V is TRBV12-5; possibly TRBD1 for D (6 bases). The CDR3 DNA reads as TGTGCTAGTGGATCGGACAGATCAGATACGCAGTATTTT. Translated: CASGSDRSDTQYF.